This TCR beta chain stems from a study of radiotherapy plus CTLA-4 blockade in lung cancer. Study results and caveats: In blood, tumor-derived TCR clones expanded after radiotherapy plus ipilimumab.

The method was immunoSEQ multiplex PCR; TCRdb's version includes in-frame clones alone and lacks a portion of them. This table holds roughly 110,000 clones, 85% to 90% found once. Comments on this clone: Its specificity is not known.

The V gene's germline CDR1 is SGHTA and CDR2 FQGNSA. The CDR3 has 15 residues. V lost 7 bases and J lost 6; bases outside the gene matches: 9. The sample here was peripheral blood, taken from a patient treated with radiotherapy plus ipilimumab. The chain joins TRBV7-2 to TRBJ2-3, with 11 bases fitting TRBD2. The TCR sequence derives from a human donor with non-small cell lung cancer that progressed on radiotherapy plus ipilimumab. Some clones in this sample may be carry-over from other donors' samples. In nucleotides, the CDR3 is TGTGCCAGCACCTCCGGGACTAGCGGAATTGATACGCAGTATTTT. This codes for CASTSGTSGIDTQYF.